This T cell receptor beta chain was captured by sequencing in a study of blood T cells in healthy people across ages. J gave up 4 bases and V 7 bases, and 7 bases lay outside the gene matches. Germline V gene lookup returns CDR1 MNHEY and CDR2 SMNVEV (reference sequence). The CDR3 sequence is 15 residues long. Remarks on this clonotype: The antigen is undetermined.

General study findings and limits: The study found TCR beta diversity correlated strongly with naive T cell percentage.

With a J-beta primer mix and a sample-barcoded 5' primer, a second PCR ran about 7 to 11 cycles. TCRdb itself ran the 5' RACE reads through MiXCR, one entry per CDR3 protein. The sample holds roughly 2 million distinct CDR3 sequences, 49% seen once. The sequenced sample was blood. The receptor's source is a woman aged 40-49 years in good health. The chain employs TRBV27 and TRBJ1-5, with 10 bases that match TRBD1. The CDR3 DNA follows: TGTGCCAGCAAACCGGGACAGGGGAATAATCAGCCCCAGCATTTT. As protein: CASKPGQGNNQPQHF.